The rows below give T cell receptor beta chains drawn from one sample of a study of blood T cell repertoires in COVID-19. Generated by immunoSEQ multiplex PCR, the TCRdb table keeps only in-frame clones and is missing some. Found here are some 180,000 clones, approximately 85% of them singletons; the top ten hold 7.5% to 9.5%. The material sequenced was peripheral blood. The receptors shown here come from a woman aged 55-69 years with acute or convalescent COVID-19. CDR3s include the opening cysteine and the closing phenylalanine or tryptophan. Fields, in order: CDR3 length, V gene, J gene, D gene, clone size, CDR3 DNA, CDR3 protein. D genes are given only for firm matches. Clone size is shown for a subset of rows, as once, few, many or a class of expanded clone.

17	TRBV27	TRBJ2-3	NA	NA	TGTGCCAGCAGTTTCTCCACTCGACTAGGAAGCACAGATACGCAGTATTTT	CASSFSTRLGSTDTQYF
15	TRBV19	TRBJ2-2	NA	NA	TGTGCCAGTAGTATAGTAGGGGGGAACACCGGGGAGCTGTTTTTT	CASSIVGGNTGELFF
17	TRBV2	TRBJ2-1	NA	NA	TGTGCCAGCAGTGTGGAGGGGACCCCTCGAGCTTACAATGAGCAGTTCTTC	CASSVEGTPRAYNEQFF
13	TRBV5-1	TRBJ2-5	TRBD1	NA	TGCGCCAGCAGGAAGACAGGGGTAGAGACCCAGTACTTC	CASRKTGVETQYF
13	TRBV27	TRBJ1-1	NA	NA	TGTGCCAGCAGTTTGAGGCAGGGTAATAAGGCTTTCTTT	CASSLRQGNKAFF
16	TRBV15	TRBJ2-1	TRBD2	once	TGTGCCACCAGCAGAGATAGACTAGCGGGAGAAGGTGGGCAGTTCTTC	CATSRDRLAGEGGQFF
15	TRBV7-9	TRBJ1-6	NA	NA	TGTGCCAGCAGCTCACTGGACAGTAATAATTCACCCCTCCACTTT	CASSSLDSNNSPLHF
13	TRBV5-1	TRBJ1-1	NA	NA	TGCGCCAGCAGCTCACTGCTGGACACTGAAGCTTTCTTT	CASSSLLDTEAFF
11	TRBV29-1	TRBJ2-5	NA	NA	TGCAGCGTTGACAGGAAAGAGACCCAGTACTTC	CSVDRKETQYF
15	TRBV6-1	TRBJ2-1	NA	NA	TGTGCCAGCAGTGATCAGGGGCTTTCCTACAATGAGCAGTTCTTC	CASSDQGLSYNEQFF
13	TRBV30	TRBJ2-1	TRBD1	once	TGTGCCTGGAGGAGACAGGGGGTCGGTGAGCAGTTCTTC	CAWRRQGVGEQFF
15	TRBV9	TRBJ1-4	NA	NA	TGTGCCAGCAGCCCTAGGGCGGGGGCGGGAGAAAAACTGTTTTTT	CASSPRAGAGEKLFF
13	TRBV24-1	TRBJ1-2	NA	NA	TGTGCCACCAGTGTTACAGCAAACTATGGCTACACCTTC	CATSVTANYGYTF
15	TRBV28	TRBJ2-1	NA	NA	TGTGCCAGCAGTTTAATCGGGAGCCCATTCAATGAGCAGTTCTTC	CASSLIGSPFNEQFF
15	TRBV21-1	TRBJ1-1	NA	NA	TGTGCCAGCCTTCGTCGGGACAGGGTGAACACTGAAGCTTTCTTT	CASLRRDRVNTEAFF
15	TRBV11-2	TRBJ2-1	TRBD1	NA	TGTGCCAGCAGCCGACAGGGTGGACTGGACAATGAGCAGTTCTTC	CASSRQGGLDNEQFF
12	TRBV10-3	TRBJ1-2	NA	once	TGTGCCATCAGTGTGGGCGAGGGCGGCTACACCTTC	CAISVGEGGYTF